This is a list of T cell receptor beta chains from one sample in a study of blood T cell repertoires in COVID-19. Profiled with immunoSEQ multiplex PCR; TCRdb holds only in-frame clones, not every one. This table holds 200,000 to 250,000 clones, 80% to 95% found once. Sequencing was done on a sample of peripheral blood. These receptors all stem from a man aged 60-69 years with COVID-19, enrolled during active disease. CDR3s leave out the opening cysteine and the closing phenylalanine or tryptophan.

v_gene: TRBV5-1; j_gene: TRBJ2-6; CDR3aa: ASSLITGGFSGANVLT
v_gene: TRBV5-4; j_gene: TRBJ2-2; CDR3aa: ASSLTSGGGAYTGELF
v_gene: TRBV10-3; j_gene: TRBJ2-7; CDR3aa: AISFGAGPYEQY
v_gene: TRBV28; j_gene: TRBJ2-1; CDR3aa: ASSLASESSYNEQF
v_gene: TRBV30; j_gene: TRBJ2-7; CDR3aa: ACSIGDSFYEQY
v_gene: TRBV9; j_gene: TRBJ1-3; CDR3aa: ASSIGQGAGNTIY
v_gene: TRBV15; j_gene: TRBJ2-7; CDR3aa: ATSRDHEGSHEQY
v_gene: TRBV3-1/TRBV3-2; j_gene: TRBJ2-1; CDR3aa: ASSQDAGLAETKQF
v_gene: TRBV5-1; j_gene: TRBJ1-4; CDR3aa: ASSRGQGSLNEKLF
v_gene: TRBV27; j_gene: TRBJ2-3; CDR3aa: ASRKTGGVTDTQY
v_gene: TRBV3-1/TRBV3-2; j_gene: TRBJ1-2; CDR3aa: ASSRDRGYT
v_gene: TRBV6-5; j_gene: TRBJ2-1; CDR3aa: ASNLFPSYNEQF
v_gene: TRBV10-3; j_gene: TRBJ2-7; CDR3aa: AISEAFSGRSSYEQY